The rows below give T cell receptor beta chains drawn from one sample of a study of regulatory T cells in long-lasting Graves disease. One entry per CDR3 protein, called by TCRdb with MiXCR from the multiplex PCR reads. The sample holds around 400,000 distinct CDR3 sequences; 20% to 25% are singletons and the top ten take around 30%. The sequenced sample was peripheral blood mononuclear cells (PBMCs), obtained when the disease was refractory, from a patient treated with antithyroid drugs. The source of these receptors is a woman aged 35 to 49 with Graves disease. The CDR3 runs from the conserved cysteine through the conserved F or W.

j_call,v_call,cdr3_aa
TRBJ2-7,TRBV6-1,CASRRGVREQYF
TRBJ2-7,TRBV10-1,CASSTGLANEQYF
TRBJ1-2,TRBV3-1,CASSQGPGTTYGYTF
TRBJ2-1,TRBV29-1,CSVTRGDEQFF
TRBJ2-1,TRBV11-1,CASSWAGGPHEQFF
TRBJ1-5,TRBV28,CASSLPGPGHQPQHF
TRBJ2-5,TRBV7-9,CASSTTHPGTQETQYF
TRBJ1-1,TRBV20-1,CSALDRRNTEAFF
TRBJ2-7,TRBV4-1,CASSQPGQGGYEQYF
TRBJ2-7,TRBV6-1,CASSPVAGGLDEQYF
TRBJ1-1,TRBV6-2/TRBV6-3,CASSYPAHEAFF